The 21 T cell receptor beta chains given below trace back to one sample, sequenced in a study of spatial heterogeneity in lung cancer (dated by TCRdb to between 2018 and 2021). What the study reported, not specific to this receptor: The tumor nonsynonymous mutation count correlated with the number of expanded intratumoral alpha and beta TCRs.

These receptors have no identified antigens. According to the study, the label for this sample's time point signals: sample taken at primary tumor resection. Library preparation employed 5' RACE. The sample was run on a NextSeq 500. Starting from the raw public reads, TCRdb applied fastp trimming at Q25, assembled clones with MiXCR and retained in-frame beta chains. Merged by CDR3 protein, the rows form single entries marked with the most common genes and DNA. For this sample there are over 8,500 distinct CDR3 sequences; 5.1% appear just once. The ten largest clones capture around 12% of the sample. This sample comprised lung tumor tissue, obtained at surgery. The source is a male donor with early-stage non-small cell lung cancer.

V and J are TRBV6-4 and TRBJ2-2; D is ambiguous. With 2 bases removed from V and 3 bases from J, the gap between germline ends came to 4 bases. This CDR3 contains 13 residues. CDR1 and CDR2 (germline): MRHNA, SNTAGT. Here the CDR3 DNA reads TGTGCCAGCAGTGACAGGGACACCGGGGAGCTGTTTTTT. This codes for CASSDRDTGELFF.

This clonotype was detected many times. The V call is TRBV28, the J call TRBJ2-1; D possibly matches TRBD1 or TRBD2 (5 bases each). V lost 3 bases and J 7 bases, leaving 16 bases between the germline ends. Germline loops: CDR1 MDHEN, CDR2 SYDVKM. This CDR3 has 15 amino acids. CDR3 region: CASSFPGTYGNEQFF. CDR3 nucleotides: TGTGCCAGCAGTTTCCCCGGGACCTACGGGAATGAGCAGTTCTTC.

In this sample, this clonotype is medium-sized. The chain joins TRBV6-2 or TRBV6-3 to TRBJ1-5, with no clear D. Germline CDR1 MNHEY, CDR2 SVGEGT. V shed 0 bases and J shed 9 bases, with 12 bases lying between them. The CDR3 is 14 residues long. CDR3 amino acids: CASSYSRGAGPQHF. The CDR3, as DNA: TGTGCCAGCAGTTACTCTCGGGGAGCAGGGCCCCAGCATTTT.

This clonotype occurred a few times. V is TRBV7-9 and J is TRBJ2-7, with D uncertain. CDR1 is SEHNR and CDR2 is FQNEAQ in the germline V gene (reference sequence). CDR3 length equals 13 residues. Trimming took off 4 bases at V and 2 bases at J, with 9 bases between the two ends. The CDR3 sequence is CASSSHQAYEQYF. The CDR3 coding sequence is TGTGCCAGCAGCTCCCACCAGGCCTACGAGCAGTACTTC. Variable domain in full (rest from reference TRBV7-9 and TRBJ2-7): DTGVSQNPRHKITKRGQNVTFRCDPISEHNRLYWYRQTLGQGPEFLTYFQNEAQLEKSRLLSDRFSAERPKGSFSTLEIQRTEQGDSAMYLCASSSHQAYEQYFGPGTRLTVT.

Concerning this clonotype itself: One end of the junction does not line up with germline, which may come from a read error. V and J are TRBV3-1 and TRBJ2-1, with TRBD2 identical over 10 bases. The CDR3 has 15 residues. Germline lookup yields CDR1 LGHDT and CDR2 YNNKEL (reference sequence). The DNA for the CDR3 is TGTGCCAGCAGCCAAGGGGCGAGCGGGGGGGCCCCAATTGTTTTC. This sequence encodes CASSQGASGGAPIVF.

This clonotype appeared many times. V is TRBV6-5 and J is TRBJ1-1; D might be TRBD1 (6 bases). From germline, CDR1 is MNHEY and CDR2 SVGAGI. Trimming removed 4 bases at V and 3 bases at J, with 12 bases between. The CDR3 length is 14 residues. CDR3 nucleotide sequence: TGTGCCAGCAGTTCCCGGACAGATTACACTGAAGCTTTCTTT. This sequence encodes CASSSRTDYTEAFF.

In this sample, this clonotype turned up many times. The V and J genes are TRBV28 and TRBJ2-3; D gene ambiguous. From germline, CDR1 is MDHEN and CDR2 SYDVKM. This CDR3 has 16 amino acids. Deletions cut 5 bases from V and 0 bases from J, with 15 bases between. The CDR3 here is CASSTTSGSSTDTQYF. The CDR3, as DNA: TGTGCCAGCAGTACGACATCCGGATCTAGCACAGATACGCAGTATTTT.

This clonotype was detected ten times or more. V usage is TRBV6-1 and J usage is TRBJ2-7; D gene ambiguous. The CDR3 has 15 residues. Trimming took 1 base from V and 0 from J, leaving 10 bases between them. Germline assignment: CDR1 MNHNS and CDR2 SASEGT. The CDR3 DNA is TGTGCCAGCAGTGAAGGTGCAGGAAGCTCCTACGAGCAGTACTTC. As protein: CASSEGAGSSYEQYF.

This clonotype showed up many times. The gene calls are TRBV12-3 or TRBV12-4 and TRBJ1-1, with D possibly being TRBD1 (5 bases). This CDR3 has 15 amino acids. Trimming shortened V by 2 bases and J by 5 bases, and 15 bases separated the two germline ends. In nucleotides, the CDR3 is TGTGCCAGCAGTTTATCGAACATGGCAGGGACTGAAGCTTTCTTT. It codes for CASSLSNMAGTEAFF.

This clonotype has ten or more counts. The chain employs TRBV2 and TRBJ2-7, with 8 positions matching TRBD1. Germline CDR1 SNHLY, CDR2 FYNNEI. V lost 5 bases and J lost 3; bases outside the gene matches: 9. The CDR3 has 15 residues. The CDR3 nucleotides are TGTGCCAGCAGTTTAGGGACAGGCAGACGCTACGAGCAGTACTTC. This gives the protein CASSLGTGRRYEQYF. Together with reference TRBV2 and TRBJ2-7, the CDR3 gives the full variable domain: EPEVTQTPSHQVTQMGQEVILRCVPISNHLYFYWYRQILGQKVEFLVSFYNNEISEKSEIFDDQFSVERPDGSNFTLKIRSTKLEDSAMYFCASSLGTGRRYEQYFGPGTRLTVT.

The rearrangement uses TRBV11-3 and TRBJ2-1, with a tentative D call TRBD1 (6 bases). Trimming left V 1 base short and J 6 bases short, with 16 bases between. Germline CDR1 and CDR2: SGHNT and YENEEA. The CDR3 has 16 residues. CDR3 in amino acids: CASSLAPATGSNEQFF. CDR3 nucleotides: TGTGCCAGCAGCTTAGCCCCCGCGACAGGTAGCAATGAGCAGTTCTTC.

This clonotype is labeled medium-sized. The V and J genes are TRBV12-3 or TRBV12-4 and TRBJ2-3; D unclear. The CDR3 covers 14 residues. V lost 5 bases, J lost 1 base, and 10 bases lay in between. The CDR3 region is CASSTGPGTDTQYF. The DNA for the CDR3 is TGTGCCAGCAGTACCGGACCCGGCACAGATACGCAGTATTTT.

This clonotype qualifies as medium-sized. Written as DNA, the CDR3 is TGTGCCAGCACCCCTCGACAGGGTATCTTCTATGGCTACACCTTC. Protein: CASTPRQGIFYGYTF. The chain links TRBV6-2 or TRBV6-3 to TRBJ1-2; TRBD1 matches at 7 bases. V shed 7 bases and J 4 bases; nucleotides not matched to a gene: 12. The CDR3 loop spans 15 amino acids. Germline CDR1 reads MNHEY; CDR2 reads SVGEGT.

The chain links TRBV6-2 or TRBV6-3 to TRBJ1-3; D is unclear. Trimming left V 0 bases short and J 0 bases short, with 6 bases between. Germline V lookup: CDR1 MNHEY, CDR2 SVGEGT. CDR3 length equals 15 residues. CDR3 residues: CASSYSSGSGNTIYF. The CDR3 nucleotides read TGTGCCAGCAGTTACTCGAGCGGCTCTGGAAACACCATATATTTT.

Many counts were recorded for this clonotype. The CDR3 nucleotides are TGTGCCAGCAGCCATTCTGGACACAGTGAAGCTTTCTTT. This encodes CASSHSGHSEAFF. The chain has TRBV7-2 and TRBJ1-1; maybe TRBD1 (5 bases). The CDR3 consists of 13 residues. The ends were cut back, 5 bases at V and 7 bases at J, with 14 bases in the middle. The germline V gene encodes CDR1 SGHTA and CDR2 FQGNSA.

This clonotype was picked up many times. The rearrangement links TRBV29-1 to TRBJ2-5; 7 bases agree with TRBD2. J was trimmed by 5 bases and V by 0 bases; bases with no gene match: 6. CDR1 is SQVTM, CDR2 ANQGSEA, per germline. The CDR3 has 14 residues. DNA for the CDR3: TGCAGCGTTGAAGATTGGATGGGGGGGGAGACCCAGTACTTC. Its translation is CSVEDWMGGETQYF.

The V and J genes are TRBV7-2 and TRBJ2-2; 8 bases align to TRBD2. The germline V gene encodes CDR1 SGHTA and CDR2 FQGNSA. The trim removed 5 bases at V and 5 bases at J, leaving 7 bases unmatched. The CDR3 totals 15 residues. This CDR3 reads CASSRSGAGTGELFF. The CDR3 nucleotides read TGTGCCAGCAGCCGTAGCGGGGCGGGGACCGGGGAGCTGTTTTTT.

There are a few counts of this clonotype. V is TRBV6-4 and J is TRBJ2-1; D uncertain. With 3 bases removed from V and 8 bases from J, the gap between germline ends came to 8 bases. Germline CDR1 and CDR2: MRHNA and SNTAGT. The CDR3 has 12 residues. The chain's CDR3 is CASSEGSDEQFF. DNA for the CDR3: TGTGCCAGCAGTGAAGGTTCGGATGAGCAGTTCTTC.

In this sample, this clonotype turned up many times. V is TRBV4-1 and J is TRBJ2-3; D possibly matches TRBD1 or TRBD2 (5 bases each). This CDR3 has 14 residues. Deletions cut 3 bases from V and 2 bases from J, with 9 bases between. Germline V gene sequence: CDR1 MGHRA, CDR2 YSYEKL. CDR3 DNA sequence: TGCGCCAGCAGCCATTCGGGGCCCACAGATACGCAGTATTTT. Translating it yields CASSHSGPTDTQYF.

The table lists this clonotype with many counts. The chain uses TRBV2 and TRBJ2-3, with D possibly being TRBD1 (6 bases). CDR3 size: 15 residues. Trimming removed 4 bases from V and 2 bases from J, with 13 bases in between. The germline gives CDR1 SNHLY, CDR2 FYNNEI. The CDR3 here is CASSVGGLNTDTQYF. The CDR3 coding sequence is TGTGCCAGCAGTGTAGGGGGTCTGAACACAGATACGCAGTATTTT.

At least ten counts were recorded for this clonotype. V gene TRBV7-6 combines with J gene TRBJ2-1; tentative D call: TRBD2 (6 bases). CDR3 size: 14 residues. With 0 bases removed from V and 6 bases from J, the gap between germline ends came to 9 bases. Per germline, CDR1 SGHVS and CDR2 FNYEAQ. CDR3 DNA: TGTGCCAGCAGCTTAGCCGGGACTTCCAATGAGCAGTTCTTC. This gives the protein CASSLAGTSNEQFF. Supplemented by reference TRBV7-6 and TRBJ2-1, the full variable domain reads GAGVSQSPRYKVTKRGQDVALRCDPISGHVSLYWYRQALGQGPEFLTYFNYEAQQDKSGLPNDRFSAERPEGSISTLTIQRTEQRDSAMYRCASSLAGTSNEQFFGPGTRLTVL.